This TCR beta chain emerged from a study of cytomegalovirus exposure and HLA in healthy donors. Turning to the study itself: Within the Caucasian-associated ancestry cluster were 81% of the approximately 400 genotyped donors. Findings of the study overall: Researchers reported in a later analysis that a missense DCLRE1C variant was tied to TCR beta V- and J-gene trimming.

In the PCR, 60 Vbeta and 13 Jbeta primers were used. Assay: immunoSEQ multiplex PCR; the TCRdb copy retains only in-frame clones and omits some. The sample has approximately 88,000 clones; approximately 80% are singletons. The germline CDR1 and CDR2 sequences are SGHTA and FQGNSA. V shed 5 bases and J 5 bases; nucleotides not matched to a gene: 11. The length of the CDR3 is 17 residues. Note on this clone: Its antigen is unidentified.

The chain couples TRBV7-2 to TRBJ2-3; TRBD2 matches at 12 bases. Sequenced: PBMCs. The TCR comes from a man between 18 and 29 years old in good health and CMV-seronegative. The CDR3 protein is CASSMYRSSGGEDTQYF. Here the CDR3 DNA reads TGTGCCAGCAGCATGTACCGATCTAGCGGGGGGGAAGATACGCAGTATTTT.